This TCR beta chain was identified during a study of cytomegalovirus exposure and HLA in healthy donors. This CDR3 has 14 amino acids. The germline V gene encodes CDR1 LNHNV and CDR2 YYDKDF (reference sequence). Trimming removed 0 bases at V and 15 bases at J, with 18 bases between. In this sample, this clone turned up once. Its target is unknown. Both 60 Vbeta primers and 13 Jbeta primers went into the PCR. Sequencing was performed with immunoSEQ multiplex PCR; in TCRdb, only in-frame clones are kept and a portion is missing. The table includes approximately 150,000 clones, roughly two thirds detected once. Findings of the study overall: An analysis was carried out later, and it reportedly showed fewer N-insertions in an Asian-associated ancestry cluster than the approximately 700-donor mean.

The TCR was taken from a woman aged 18-29 years in good health and CMV-seropositive. This chain joins TRBV15 and TRBJ2-1; D is possibly TRBD2 (6 bases). Sequenced input: PBMCs. The CDR3 spells CATSRDRIMDYRFF. The CDR3 region has the DNA TGTGCCACCAGCAGAGATCGGATTATGGACTACCGGTTCTTC.